This entry is about one TCR beta chain. The data belong to a study of blood T cell repertoires in COVID-19. As for the study in general: The United States, Italy and Spain provided the acute and convalescent COVID-19 samples. The analysed material was cDNA or gDNA that came from T cells, B-cell-depleted T cells, or PBMCs.

Original data processing: Amplification of reference gene primers was used by the study to estimate nucleated cell counts. Some clones are missing from TCRdb's copy, which holds only in-frame ones; the method was immunoSEQ multiplex PCR. V and J calls plus clone size are reproduced from that table; the DNA served to infer D and trimming. The data show around 440,000 clones, with approximately 89% seen just once and 10% to 15% held by the top ten. It was during active infection that Seattle patients were enrolled and then longitudinally followed. Trimming left V 6 bases short and J 6 bases short, with 10 bases between. CDR3 length equals 11 residues. Germline loops: CDR1 SGHDT, CDR2 YYEEEE.

The genes are TRBV5-6 and TRBJ2-7; tentative D call: TRBD2 (6 bases). This TCR was sampled from a woman aged 45-65 years with COVID-19, enrolled during active disease. Sequencing input: peripheral blood. The CDR3 protein is CASTLGGEQYF. As DNA, the CDR3 is TGTGCCAGCACCCTCGGGGGCGAGCAGTACTTC.